These T cell receptor beta chains were read from a single sample in a study of PD-L1 blockade in urothelial cancer. Repertoires were generated with immunoSEQ multiplex PCR, while TCRdb's copy carries only in-frame clones and drops some. The table shows 90,000 to 120,000 clones, with roughly nine tenths occurring only once. The specimen comprised PBMCs, sampled around atezolizumab (anti-PD-L1) treatment. The origin of the receptors is a woman older than 75 with urothelial cancer. CDR3s include the opening cysteine and the closing phenylalanine or tryptophan. The order of the fields is clone size, V gene, CDR3 protein. Clone size appears in some rows only: once, few, many, or a class for an expanded clone.

NA TRBV27 CASSLSSGVPNTEAFF
NA TRBV12-5 CASGLGSGRDNEQFF
NA TRBV30 CAWSREGSYTEAFF
once TRBV2 CATNRDMNTEAFF
NA TRBV6-5 CASRLAVNNEQFF
few TRBV10-1 CASSQTRAGYEQYF
NA TRBV28 CASSLSGQGGDGYTF
NA TRBV7-9 CASSSATSGNSETQYF
NA TRBV14 CASSAAGGSYNEQFF
NA TRBV5-1 CASSALAGGVETQYF
NA TRBV9 CASSVDPSSSVQYF
NA TRBV27 CASSRTSGRIYEQYF
NA TRBV7-9 CASSIQGARNQPQHF
NA TRBV7-9 CASSLVAQPQHF
once TRBV14 CASTYGQNTEAFF
NA TRBV9 CASSALGTAPYEQYF